The clone carrying this T cell receptor (beta chain) was counted only a few times. What it binds is unknown. Each CDR3 protein gets one entry after TCRdb re-called the 5' RACE reads with MiXCR. The sample yields nearly 900,000 distinct CDR3 sequences, about 12% seen once. These data are taken from a study of identical twins. Trimming took off 9 bases at V and 4 bases at J, with 18 bases between the two ends. This CDR3 is built from 15 residues. Germline CDR1 and CDR2: LNHDA and SQIVND (reference sequence). Notes on the study in general: The more abundant beta clonotypes in cord blood had fewer insertions, and memory repertoires did not show this. Zero-insertion results could be subject to partial confounding by invariant MAIT and iNKT cells.

The data also belong to a second study, concerning yellow fever vaccine responses in identical twins.

The source is a woman between 18 and 30 years old in good health. Sequenced sample: PBMCs. The V call is TRBV19, the J call TRBJ2-2, with D possibly matching TRBD2 (6 bases). The CDR3 is CASTTTSFGTGELFF. The CDR3 DNA sequence: TGTGCCAGCACGACGACTAGTTTTGGCACCGGGGAGCTGTTTTTT.